Listed below are T cell receptor beta chains from one sample, sequenced in a study of T cell responses to AZD1222 COVID-19 vaccine. TCRdb keeps only in-frame clones here, not all; method: immunoSEQ multiplex PCR. Of about 48,000 clones in the sample, approximately 86% were seen once. This specimen was peripheral blood, taken 28 days after the second AZD1222 dose. The receptors were sampled from an adult who received the AZD1222 COVID-19 vaccine. CDR3s include the opening cysteine and the closing phenylalanine or tryptophan.

v_call	cdr3_length	j_call	cdr3_aa
TRBV6-5	14	TRBJ2-5	CASSYSPGKETQYF
TRBV5-1	16	TRBJ1-2	CASSTGGSGGNYGYTF
TRBV7-2	12	TRBJ1-4	CASSPPGEKLFF
TRBV15	16	TRBJ2-1	CATSRGPLSSLNEQFF
TRBV27	16	TRBJ2-3	CASSSSPGRGTDTQYF
TRBV30	14	TRBJ2-1	CAWSVGTGLNEQFF
TRBV7-2	13	TRBJ2-7	CASSLAGGYEQYF
TRBV24-1	16	TRBJ2-1	CATSDFAGGLGNEQFF
TRBV7-9	14	TRBJ2-7	CASSSPRGSYEQYF
TRBV5-5	17	TRBJ2-1	CASSGLAGASSYNEQFF
TRBV28	13	TRBJ2-7	CASSLPLSVGQYF
TRBV23-1	17	TRBJ1-6	CASNRDGDCSYNSPLHF
TRBV15	17	TRBJ1-5	CATSRGRTRGANQPQHF
TRBV28	13	TRBJ2-1	CASSFDNRDLKFF
TRBV3-1/TRBV3-2	13	TRBJ2-1	CASSSRSYNEQFF
TRBV6-6	15	TRBJ2-7	CASSRLAGGPGEQYF
TRBV7-3	16	TRBJ2-1	CASSLSGGSSYNEQFF
TRBV19	14	TRBJ2-7	CASKPKRDRYEQYF
TRBV19	16	TRBJ2-2	CASSIFSSSGTGELFF
TRBV28	15	TRBJ1-3	CASSRTTASGNTIYF
TRBV6-5	15	TRBJ2-7	CASSYSRGSSYEQYF
TRBV19	12	TRBJ2-7	CASSPSSYEQYF
TRBV6-5	15	TRBJ2-7	CASSLTGTAPYEQYF
TRBV7-6	18	TRBJ1-1	CASSLSNLRGGRNTEAFF
TRBV6-2/TRBV6-3	13	TRBJ2-3	CASSYGYTDTQYF
TRBV7-9	12	TRBJ1-3	CVGDLAGNTIYF
TRBV28	15	TRBJ2-5	CASSPEEAPQETQYF
TRBV28	14	TRBJ2-3	CASSLPQGSDTQYF
TRBV7-9	15	TRBJ2-7	CASSLAPESSYEQYF
TRBV19	18	TRBJ1-2	CASSIVVGQGGTNYGYTF
TRBV7-8	14	TRBJ1-6	CASSLGGENSPLHF
TRBV6-2/TRBV6-3	15	TRBJ1-6	CASSRTWTGVSPLHF
TRBV19	13	TRBJ2-7	CASSRDSLYEQYF
TRBV29-1	13	TRBJ2-5	CSVERAGGKTQYF
TRBV4-3	15	TRBJ2-7	CASSLTSGGDYEQYF
TRBV28	15	TRBJ1-5	CASSDRTGGHQPQHF